This T cell receptor (beta chain) was recovered during a study of blood T cell repertoires in COVID-19. Background on the study: T cells, B-cell-depleted T cells, or PBMCs supplied cDNA or gDNA.

Generated by immunoSEQ multiplex PCR, the TCRdb table keeps only in-frame clones and is missing some. Seen here are about 380,000 clones, more than 75% observed once, and the top ten hold approximately 1.2%. This clone has a handful of counts. In assigning cohorts, the study relied on participant-reported clinical history. The CDR3 totals 15 residues. J was trimmed by 6 bases and V by 0 bases; bases with no gene match: 2. Germline values: CDR1 KGHSH, CDR2 LQKENI. This TCR derives from a man aged 25-45 years who had recovered from COVID-19. The sample comprised PBMCs or T cells enriched from blood (not recorded which). The J gene is TRBJ1-5, the V gene TRBV18; TRBD1 agrees at 10 bases. CDR3 sequence (DNA): TGTGCCAGCTCACCACCGGGGACAGGGGTTCAGCCCCAGCATTTT. This encodes CASSPPGTGVQPQHF.